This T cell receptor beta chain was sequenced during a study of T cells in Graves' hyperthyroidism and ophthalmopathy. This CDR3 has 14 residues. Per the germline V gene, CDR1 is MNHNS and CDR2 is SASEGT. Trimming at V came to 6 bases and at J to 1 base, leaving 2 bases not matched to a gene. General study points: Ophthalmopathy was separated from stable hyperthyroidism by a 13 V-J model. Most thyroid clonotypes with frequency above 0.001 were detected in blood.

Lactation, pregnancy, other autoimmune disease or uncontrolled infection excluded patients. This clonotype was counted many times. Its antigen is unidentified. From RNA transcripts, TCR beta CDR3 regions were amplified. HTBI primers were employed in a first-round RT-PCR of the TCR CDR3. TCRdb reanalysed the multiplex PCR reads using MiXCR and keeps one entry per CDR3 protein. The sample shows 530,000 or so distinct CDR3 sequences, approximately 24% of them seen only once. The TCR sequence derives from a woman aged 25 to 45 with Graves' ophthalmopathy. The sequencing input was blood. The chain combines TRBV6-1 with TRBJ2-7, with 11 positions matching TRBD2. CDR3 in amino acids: CASRRLAGSYEQYF. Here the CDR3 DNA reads TGTGCCAGCAGAAGACTAGCGGGGTCCTACGAGCAGTACTTC.